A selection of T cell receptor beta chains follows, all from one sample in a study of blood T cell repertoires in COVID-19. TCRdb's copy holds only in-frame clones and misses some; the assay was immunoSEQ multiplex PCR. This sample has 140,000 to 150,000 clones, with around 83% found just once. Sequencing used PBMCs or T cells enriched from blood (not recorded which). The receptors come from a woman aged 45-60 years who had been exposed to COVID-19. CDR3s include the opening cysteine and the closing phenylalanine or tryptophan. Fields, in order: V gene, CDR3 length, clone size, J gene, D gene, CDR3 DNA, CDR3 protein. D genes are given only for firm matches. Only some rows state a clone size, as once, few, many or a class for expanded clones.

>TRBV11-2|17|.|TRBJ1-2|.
TGTGCCAGCAGCCCTTCTACTGTGGGACAAGGAAACTATGGCTACACCTTC
CASSPSTVGQGNYGYTF
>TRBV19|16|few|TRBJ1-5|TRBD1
TGTGCCAGTAGCCGAAAGGGACAGAATAGCAATCAGCCCCAGCATTTT
CASSRKGQNSNQPQHF
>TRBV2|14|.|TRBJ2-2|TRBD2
TGTGCCAGCAGCGCCGGGACTAGCACCGGGGAGCTGTTTTTT
CASSAGTSTGELFF
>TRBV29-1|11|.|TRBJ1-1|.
TGCAGCGTTGAGTGGGGGCAACGAGCTTTCTTT
CSVEWGQRAFF
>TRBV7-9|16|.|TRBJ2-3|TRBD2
TGTGCCACCCATGCGGGACTAGCGGGAGCCTCGAATACGCAGTATTTT
CATHAGLAGASNTQYF
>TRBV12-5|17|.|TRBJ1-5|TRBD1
TGTGCTAGTGGTTCAATTGACAGGGGGCTAATCAATCAGCCCCAGCATTTT
CASGSIDRGLINQPQHF
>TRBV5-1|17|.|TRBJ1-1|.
TGCGCCAGCAGCTTTCTACCTAAACAGATTTTGAACACTGAAGCTTTCTTT
CASSFLPKQILNTEAFF
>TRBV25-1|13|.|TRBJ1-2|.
TGTGCCAGCAGTGGCCCAGGGAACTATGGCTACACCTTC
CASSGPGNYGYTF
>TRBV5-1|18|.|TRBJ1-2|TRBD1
TGCGCCAGCAGCTTGGCCAGGTCCAGTCCCGGGACAGCCTTGGGCTACACCTTC
CASSLARSSPGTALGYTF
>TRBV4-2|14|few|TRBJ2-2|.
TGTGCCAGCAGCCAAGTACTAAACACCGGGGAGCTGTTTTTT
CASSQVLNTGELFF
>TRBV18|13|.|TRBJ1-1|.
TGTGCCAGCTCACCACAAGGGGGCACTGAAGCTTTCTTT
CASSPQGGTEAFF